This T cell receptor (beta chain) was captured by sequencing in a study of radiotherapy plus CTLA-4 blockade in lung cancer. The study's findings and limits: Radiotherapy was combined with ipilimumab, and tumor-derived TCR clones then expanded in blood.

The assay was immunoSEQ multiplex PCR, and TCRdb's table has in-frame clones only and misses some. The sample lists more than 95,000 clones, about 70% seen once, with 2.8% in the top ten. On this clone: Its antigen remains unidentified.

Those patients who had chemo-refractory metastatic non-small-cell lung cancer were given focal radiation along with CTLA-4 blockade through ipilimumab. V was pared by 5 bases and J by 5 bases, with 19 bases between. Germline loops: CDR1 MNHNY, CDR2 SVGAGI (reference sequence). The CDR3 covers 16 residues. The J gene is TRBJ2-1, the V gene TRBV6-6, with a tentative D call TRBD2 (5 bases). This receptor was taken from a human donor with non-small cell lung cancer who had a partial response to radiotherapy plus ipilimumab. Some clones in this sample may be carry-over from other donors' samples. The sequencing here drew on peripheral blood, taken from a patient treated with radiotherapy plus ipilimumab. For the CDR3, the DNA is TGTGCCAGCAGTACGGTCGGGGAATTGGGCCACAATGAGCAGTTCTTC. Protein sequence: CASSTVGELGHNEQFF.